The 20 T cell receptor beta chains listed next were all sequenced from one sample in a study of cytomegalovirus exposure and HLA in healthy donors. PCR employed 60 Vbeta and 13 Jbeta primers. Using immunoSEQ multiplex PCR, the repertoire was profiled, and TCRdb retains in-frame clones only, with some absent. The repertoire has roughly 71,000 clones, around 73% of them found once; the top ten carry about 3%. The sample comprised PBMCs. These receptors originate from a girl between 10 and 17 years old in good health and CMV-seropositive.

This chain links TRBV4-1 with TRBJ2-7; possible D gene TRBD1, 5 bases. CDR1 is MGHRA and CDR2 is YSYEKL in the germline V gene. V was cut by 0 bases and J by 0 bases, with 15 bases left in between. The CDR3 has 17 amino acids. The CDR3 protein is CASSQDLGQVGSYEQYF. Written as DNA, the CDR3 is TGCGCCAGCAGCCAAGATTTGGGGCAGGTCGGCTCCTACGAGCAGTACTTC.

The rearrangement links TRBV10-1 to TRBJ2-5, with a possible D match to TRBD2 (5 bases). Germline CDR1 and CDR2: WNHNN and SYGVQD (reference sequence). The CDR3 extends over 14 amino acids. V was trimmed by 0 bases and J by 5 bases, leaving 10 bases between them. Here the CDR3 reads CASSESRVGETQYF. The CDR3 DNA follows: TGCGCCAGCAGTGAGTCGAGGGTAGGGGAGACCCAGTACTTC.

To note about this clone: Other DNA sequences within the sample encode an identical CDR3. The genes are TRBV7-2 and TRBJ2-5; the match to TRBD1 covers 8 bases. Germline V gene lookup returns CDR1 SGHTA and CDR2 FQGNSA. This CDR3 spans 15 amino acids. Trimming removed 1 base from V and 5 bases from J; junction bases left unmatched: 6. CDR3 nucleotides: TGTGCCAGCAGCTTAGGCGGACAGGGAGTCGAGACCCAGTACTTC. Translating it yields CASSLGGQGVETQYF.

The chain links TRBV6-6 to TRBJ2-7, with 7 bases lining up with TRBD1. V dropped 0 bases and J dropped 8; count of bases not matched to a gene: 7. CDR1 and CDR2 (germline): MNHNY, SVGAGI (reference sequence). This CDR3 has 14 amino acids. CDR3 in amino acids: CASSYSLKTGKQYF. The CDR3 coding sequence is TGTGCCAGCAGTTACTCTCTTAAGACAGGGAAGCAGTACTTC.

V and J are TRBV28 and TRBJ2-5; TRBD1 might be the D (5 bases). The CDR3 sequence is 13 residues long. Looked up from germline, CDR1 is MDHEN and CDR2 is SYDVKM. V lost 3 bases, J lost 3 bases, and 8 bases lay in between. CDR3 DNA sequence: TGTGCCAGCAGTTTCGGCAGGGAAGAGACCCAGTACTTC. It yields the protein CASSFGREETQYF. The full variable domain, in which reference TRBV28 and TRBJ2-5 provide the parts outside the CDR3, is DVKVTQSSRYLVKRTGEKVFLECVQDMDHENMFWYRQDPGLGLRLIYFSYDVKMKEKGDIPEGYSVSREKKERFSLILESASTNQTSMYLCASSFGREETQYFGPGTRLLVL.

CDR3 sequence: CASNQDRVSEKLFF. CDR3 nucleotides: TGTGCCAGCAACCAAGACAGGGTTTCTGAAAAACTGTTTTTT. The V and J genes are TRBV6-1 and TRBJ1-4; TRBD1 aligns across 7 bases. The ends lost 7 bases at V and 7 bases at J; junction bases unmatched: 9. The CDR3 sequence is 14 residues long. Germline CDR1 and CDR2: MNHNS and SASEGT.

This CDR3 is CASSLTYQETQYF. CDR3 sequence (DNA): TGTGCCAGCAGTTTAACATACCAAGAGACCCAGTACTTC. The V gene is TRBV27, the J gene TRBJ2-5; no reliable D call. V dropped 2 bases and J dropped 0 bases, with 4 bases sitting between them. Germline CDR1 reads MNHEY; CDR2 reads SMNVEV (reference sequence). CDR3 size: 13 residues.

In its sample, this clone was seen once. The chain recombines TRBV7-8 with TRBJ1-2, with no clear D. Germline V lookup: CDR1 SGHVS, CDR2 FQNEAQ. The CDR3 loop spans 11 amino acids. V lost 5 bases to trimming and J lost 8 bases, with 9 bases between them. The CDR3 sequence is CASSPGYGYTF. The CDR3 coding sequence is TGTGCCAGCAGCCCGGGGTACGGCTACACCTTC.

This clone was picked up one time. The V and J genes are TRBV5-6 and TRBJ2-1; D is ambiguous. The CDR3 loop spans 13 amino acids. Germline-derived CDR1 and CDR2 are SGHDT and YYEEEE. With 0 bases removed from V and 5 bases from J, the gap between germline ends came to 6 bases. The CDR3 protein is CASSLAQNNEQFF. CDR3 bases: TGTGCCAGCAGCTTGGCTCAGAACAATGAGCAGTTCTTC.

The rearrangement joins TRBV14 to TRBJ2-7; 8 bases fit TRBD2. V lost 2 bases, J lost 3 bases, and 3 bases stayed unmatched. Germline V gene data show CDR1 as SGHDN and CDR2 as FVKESK. There are 14 residues in the CDR3. CDR3 DNA: TGTGCCAGCAGCCAATTACGGGAGGGCTACGAGCAGTACTTC. It yields the protein CASSQLREGYEQYF.

This rearrangement joins TRBV30 to TRBJ1-3; 11 nucleotides align to TRBD1. Losses at the gene ends were 4 bases for V and 4 bases for J; bases not matched to a gene: 6. The CDR3 extends over 15 amino acids. Germline values: CDR1 GTSNPN, CDR2 SVGIG (reference sequence). CDR3 residues: CAWTGTGGSGNTIYF. The CDR3 DNA sequence: TGTGCCTGGACCGGGACAGGGGGTTCAGGAAACACCATATATTTT.

This sequence joins TRBV23-1 and TRBJ1-2, with a possible D match to TRBD1 (5 bases). TRBV23-1 is an open reading frame whose function is uncertain. CDR3 size: 15 residues. Between the trimmed V and J ends, which lost 1 base and 4 bases, there was a span of 13 bases. The CDR3 nucleotides are TGCGCCAGCAGTCAATGGTCAGGGCCCTTCTATGGCTACACCTTC. It yields the protein CASSQWSGPFYGYTF.

This clone was found once. This chain uses TRBV28 with TRBJ1-2, with D maybe TRBD1 (6 bases). CDR3 length equals 13 residues. Between the trimmed V and J ends, which lost 2 bases and 2 bases, there was a span of 6 bases. Germline V gene lookup returns CDR1 MDHEN and CDR2 SYDVKM. CDR3 nucleotides: TGTGCCAGCAGTTTAGGACAGAACTATGGCTACACCTTC. It is translated as CASSLGQNYGYTF.

The CDR3 region is CASSQNGYNEQFF. The DNA for the CDR3 is TGTGCCAGCAGCCAAAACGGGTACAATGAGCAGTTCTTC. This sequence joins TRBV16 and TRBJ2-1; no definite D call. V was trimmed by 2 bases and J by 4 bases, leaving 6 bases between them. The germline V gene has CDR1 KGHSY and CDR2 FQNENV. The CDR3 is 13 residues long.

V usage is TRBV18 and J usage is TRBJ1-5, with 10 bases aligning to TRBD1. The junction had 6 bases not matched to a gene; V was cut back by 5 bases and J by 5 bases. The germline V gene has CDR1 KGHSH and CDR2 LQKENI. CDR3 length: 15 residues. This chain's CDR3 is CASSSGTGDHQPQHF. CDR3 nucleotide sequence: TGTGCCAGCTCATCGGGGACAGGGGATCATCAGCCCCAGCATTTT.

The gene calls are TRBV19 and TRBJ1-5; no firm D call. Germline CDR1 is LNHDA and CDR2 is SQIVND (reference sequence). V gave up 3 bases and J gave up 6 bases, with 6 bases separating them. There are 12 residues in the CDR3. The DNA of the CDR3 is TGTGCCAGTAGTATCTTCCGTCAGCCCCAGCATTTT. It specifies CASSIFRQPQHF.

The chain joins TRBV4-1 to TRBJ1-5; D call uncertain. Between the trimmed V and J ends, which lost 0 bases and 4 bases, there was a span of 7 bases. Germline V lookup: CDR1 MGHRA, CDR2 YSYEKL. The CDR3 is made up of 14 amino acids. CDR3 in amino acids: CASSQDRENQPQHF. The CDR3, as DNA: TGCGCCAGCAGCCAAGATCGCGAGAATCAGCCCCAGCATTTT.

The rearrangement links TRBV9 to TRBJ1-1; the D gene is possibly TRBD1 (5 bases). The ends were cut back, 3 bases at V and 1 base at J, with 10 bases in the middle. In germline, CDR1 is SGDLS, CDR2 YYNGEE. CDR3 length equals 14 residues. The CDR3 DNA is TGTGCCAGCAGCGCCTCCGGACAGAACACTGAAGCTTTCTTT. Translating it yields CASSASGQNTEAFF.

Only a few counts were recorded for this clone. The rearrangement joins TRBV20-1 to TRBJ1-1, with D possibly matching TRBD1 (5 bases). Trimming removed 6 bases at V and 6 bases at J, with 11 bases between. CDR3 length: 11 amino acids. Germline V gene lookup returns CDR1 DFQATT and CDR2 SNEGSKA (reference sequence). Here the CDR3 DNA reads TGCAGTGCCGGGGGGTTATCTGAAGCTTTCTTT. Residues: CSAGGLSEAFF.

V is TRBV6-1 and J is TRBJ2-7; D ambiguous. V was cut by 3 bases and J by 4 bases, with 10 bases left in between. Germline assignment: CDR1 MNHNS and CDR2 SASEGT. The length of the CDR3 is 13 residues. The CDR3, as DNA: TGTGCCAGCAGTGAGTGGGCAGCTTACGAGCAGTACTTC. Its protein is CASSEWAAYEQYF.